This record looks at one TCR beta chain sequence and its context. Its antigen remains unknown. The CDR3 totals 14 residues. Germline values: CDR1 SNHLY, CDR2 FYNNEI. V lost 2 bases to trimming and J lost 2 bases, with 10 bases between them. This record belongs to a study of cytomegalovirus exposure and HLA in healthy donors. Study observations and caveats: It was found in a later analysis that first-cohort TCR clusters tended to co-occur in the 100 to 150 validation repertoires. TCR beta chains numbering about 160 were designated cytomegalovirus-associated.

This table comes from immunoSEQ multiplex PCR, and its TCRdb copy is limited to in-frame clones, with some not included. The data show around 130,000 clones, more than 70% seen once. What was sequenced was PBMCs. The sequence was collected from a woman aged 25 to 39 in good health and CMV-seronegative. The chain is built from TRBV2 and TRBJ2-7; no clear D gene. The CDR3 sequence is CASSETVNPYEQYF. The CDR3 bases are TGTGCCAGCAGTGAAACGGTCAACCCCTACGAGCAGTACTTC.